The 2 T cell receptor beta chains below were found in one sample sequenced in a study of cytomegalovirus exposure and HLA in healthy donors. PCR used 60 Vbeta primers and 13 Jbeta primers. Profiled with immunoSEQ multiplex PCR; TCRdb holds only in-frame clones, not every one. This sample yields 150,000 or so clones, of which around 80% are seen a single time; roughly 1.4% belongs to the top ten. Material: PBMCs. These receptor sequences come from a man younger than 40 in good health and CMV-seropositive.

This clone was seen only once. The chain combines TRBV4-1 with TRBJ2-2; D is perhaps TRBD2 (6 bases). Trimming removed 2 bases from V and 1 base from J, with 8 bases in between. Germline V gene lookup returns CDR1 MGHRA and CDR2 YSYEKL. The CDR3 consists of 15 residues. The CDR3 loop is CASSQYGGNTGELFF. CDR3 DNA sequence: TGCGCCAGCAGCCAATACGGGGGGAACACCGGGGAGCTGTTTTTT.

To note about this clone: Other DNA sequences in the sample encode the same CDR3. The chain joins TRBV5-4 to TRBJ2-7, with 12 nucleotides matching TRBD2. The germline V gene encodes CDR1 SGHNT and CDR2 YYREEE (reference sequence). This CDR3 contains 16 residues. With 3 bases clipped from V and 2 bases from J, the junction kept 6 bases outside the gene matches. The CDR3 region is CASSSGTSGLTYEQYF. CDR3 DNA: TGTGCCAGCAGCTCAGGGACTAGCGGGCTAACCTACGAGCAGTACTTC.